This TCR beta chain was obtained from a study of OX40 agonist ivuxolimab in advanced cancers. At the level of the study: Given to patients was ivuxolimab, an agonistic anti-OX40 (CD134) antibody. A male proportion of 70% to 90% was recorded, with mean age approximately 60 years and range about 20 to 85.

Details on this clone: Its antigen is still unknown.

With baseline, cycle 4 day 1, and cycle 7 day 1 as timepoints, blood was sampled. Study-wide results and limits: Antigen targets of the expanded peripheral T cells went undetermined.

Sequencing used immunoSEQ multiplex PCR; TCRdb keeps in-frame clones, though not all of them. Of roughly 40,000 clones listed, over 75% are singletons. The germline gives CDR1 SEHNR, CDR2 FQNEAQ (reference sequence). The CDR3 sequence is 17 residues long. V was shortened by 0 bases and J by 0 bases, with 15 bases between the two germline ends. The sequence was collected from an adult with an advanced solid tumor such as melanoma, head and neck, liver or kidney cancer. Specimen: CD4+ or CD8+ T cells sorted from blood, collected in a trial of the OX40 agonist ivuxolimab. The rearrangement joins TRBV7-9 to TRBJ2-7; TRBD1 might be the D (6 bases). CDR3 region: CASSLAHLGGSSYEQYF. DNA of the CDR3: TGTGCCAGCAGCTTAGCCCACCTTGGGGGCAGCTCCTACGAGCAGTACTTC.